This T cell receptor (beta chain) was sequenced during a study of beta chain features in type 1 diabetes. Staining for CD45RO/CCR7/CD25/CD127/CD95/CD27 allowed sorting of CD4+ naive, central memory, regulatory and stem cell-like memory cells. TCRB transcripts that were expressed got sequenced, as all of the isolated RNA had been reverse transcribed. Libraries were prepared by immunoSEQ multiplex PCR; TCRdb keeps only in-frame clonotypes and omits some of them. The sample includes about 240,000 clones, 14% of them seen just once. On this clone: No antigen is known for it.

V dropped 4 bases and J dropped 8 bases, with 17 bases sitting between them. From germline, CDR1 is SNHLY and CDR2 FYNNEI. The CDR3 is 14 amino acids. Study-level points and caveats: Individuals with type 1 diabetes displayed fewer insertions and more deletions at VDJ junctions. Researchers report that Type 1 diabetes patients had moderately but significantly shorter TCRB CDR3s across all four CD4+ subsets.

The TCR was taken from a man aged 25-40 years with type 1 diabetes. Specimen: naive CD4+ T cells from blood. The chain is built from TRBV2 and TRBJ1-2; TRBD1 might be the D (5 bases). The CDR3: CASSGEGAGPGYTF. CDR3 bases: TGTGCCAGCAGTGGCGAAGGAGCAGGGCCCGGCTACACCTTC.